A single sample gave rise to the 5 T cell receptor beta chains below, sequenced in a study of T cells in Graves' hyperthyroidism and ophthalmopathy. What was amplified from RNA transcripts were TCR beta CDR3 regions. The HTBI primer set served for first-round RT-PCR of the TCR CDR3. TCRdb re-called the multiplex PCR reads through MiXCR, storing one row per CDR3 protein. The repertoire holds about 360,000 distinct CDR3 sequences, with approximately 12% as singletons. Sequencing was carried out using blood. All receptors derive from a man aged 25-40 years with Graves' hyperthyroidism that later progressed to Graves' ophthalmopathy.

The sample holds many counts of this clonotype. The rearrangement uses TRBV10-3 and TRBJ1-6; 8 bases line up with TRBD1. The CDR3 totals 14 residues. Trimming at V came to 5 bases and at J to 10 bases, leaving 7 bases not matched to a gene. Germline V gene sequence: CDR1 ENHRY, CDR2 SYGVKD. CDR3 in amino acids: CAISPTGVGSPLHF. CDR3 sequence (DNA): TGTGCCATCAGTCCGACAGGGGTCGGATCACCCCTCCACTTT.

There are many counts of this clonotype. The chain employs TRBV28 and TRBJ1-1, with D possibly matching TRBD1 (5 bases). V was clipped by 7 bases and J by 0 bases, with 12 bases between them. This CDR3 has 14 residues. Looked up from germline, CDR1 is MDHEN and CDR2 is SYDVKM. This chain's CDR3 is CASTLGRLNTEAFF. CDR3 DNA sequence: TGTGCCAGCACCTTGGGACGGTTGAACACTGAAGCTTTCTTT.

Ten or more counts support this clonotype. J is TRBJ1-5 and V is TRBV15; no reliable D call. V lost 1 base and J lost 4, with 2 bases in between. Germline CDR1 is LNHNV and CDR2 is YYDKDF (reference sequence). The CDR3 spans 12 residues. The CDR3 spells CATSRVNQPQHF. CDR3 in DNA: TGTGCCACCAGCAGAGTGAATCAGCCCCAGCATTTT.

This clonotype was seen repeatedly, ten times or more. This sequence joins TRBV28 and TRBJ2-5; 7 bases match TRBD2. Germline CDR1 is MDHEN and CDR2 is SYDVKM. The CDR3 runs 15 residues. V lost 2 bases to trimming and J lost 5 bases; unmatched junction nucleotides: 8. DNA for the CDR3: TGTGCCAGCAGTTTACCACACGTGGGGGGGGAGACCCAGTACTTC. It is translated as CASSLPHVGGETQYF.

This clonotype was detected once. The rearrangement links TRBV11-3 to TRBJ2-7, with 9 bases matching TRBD2. The junction had 2 bases not matched to a gene; V was cut back by 5 bases and J by 9 bases. Germline values: CDR1 SGHNT, CDR2 YENEEA. The CDR3 length is 11 residues. The CDR3 DNA sequence: TGTGCCAGCAGCAAAGCGGGGGGGCAGTACTTC. Protein sequence: CASSKAGGQYF.